This T cell receptor (beta chain) was found in a study of cytomegalovirus exposure and HLA in healthy donors. Regarding this clone: Its specificity is unknown.

Researchers ran the PCR with 60 Vbeta and 13 Jbeta primers. Using immunoSEQ multiplex PCR, the repertoire was profiled, and TCRdb retains in-frame clones only, with some absent. In the table there are approximately 210,000 clones, about 76% of which are singletons. Overall study findings and caveats: Roughly even sequencing depth across donors was the assumption behind the presence/absence analyses.

The TCR comes from a woman between 45 and 65 years old in good health and CMV-seronegative. The sequenced sample was PBMCs.

The CDR3 spells CASNRGPGGYTF. The CDR3 DNA is TGTGCCAGTAACAGGGGGCCTGGGGGCTACACCTTC. This chain links TRBV19 with TRBJ1-2; TRBD1 aligns across 9 bases. This CDR3 has 12 amino acids. Germline CDR1 LNHDA, CDR2 SQIVND (reference sequence). With V trimmed by 7 bases and J by 8 bases, 5 bases remained unmatched.